Listed below are T cell receptor beta chains from one sample, sequenced in a study of control samples from healthy donors and cancer patients. This table comes from immunoSEQ multiplex PCR, and its TCRdb copy is limited to in-frame clones, with some not included. Altogether about 120,000 clones are present, approximately 90% being singletons, with the ten largest covering approximately 2.3%. Specimen: blood. The receptors originated from a woman in her 70s in good health. CDR3s include the opening cysteine and the closing phenylalanine or tryptophan. D genes are given only for firm matches. Clone size is shown for a subset of rows, as once, few, many or a class of expanded clone.

V gene	J gene	D gene	CDR3 length	clone size	CDR3 DNA	CDR3 protein
TRBV2	TRBJ2-7	-	14	few	TGTGCCAGCAGGGCCGGGACGGTTGTTTACGAGCAGTACTTC	CASRAGTVVYEQYF
TRBV6-5	TRBJ2-2	-	15	-	TGTGCCAGCAGTTACACAGTAGGGGCCCGCGGGGAGCTGTTTTTT	CASSYTVGARGELFF
TRBV25-1	TRBJ1-5	-	12	few	TGTGCCAGCGGGCGGATCAATCAGCCCCAGCATTTT	CASGRINQPQHF
TRBV10-1	TRBJ1-2	-	10	once	TGCGCCAGGGGGCGGAGGGGCTACACCTTC	CARGRRGYTF
TRBV2	TRBJ1-3	-	14	-	TGTGCCAGTAGAAAACAGGGTGCTGGAAACACCATATATTTT	CASRKQGAGNTIYF
TRBV2	TRBJ1-2	-	12	-	TGTGCCAGCGATATGACAGGTCAAGGCTACACCTTC	CASDMTGQGYTF
TRBV7-6	TRBJ1-6	-	16	-	TGTGCCAGCAGCTTAGGTACCCCCGGCACAAATTCACCCCTCCACTTT	CASSLGTPGTNSPLHF
TRBV5-1	TRBJ2-7	TRBD1	15	-	TGCGCCAGCAGCCCCGGTGGACAGGGGGGAGACGAGCAGTACTTC	CASSPGGQGGDEQYF
TRBV9	TRBJ2-7	TRBD2	14	-	TGTGCCAGCAGCGTAGCCGCGGGGGGCTACGAGCAGTACTTC	CASSVAAGGYEQYF
TRBV5-1	TRBJ2-1	TRBD2	17	-	TGCGCCAGCAGCCCCCCCCCGCTAGCGGGGGGGTTCTATGAGCAGTTCTTC	CASSPPPLAGGFYEQFF
TRBV7-8	TRBJ2-2	-	15	-	TGTGCCAGCAGCTTAGCAAATTGGGGACCCGGGGAGCTGTTTTTT	CASSLANWGPGELFF
TRBV12-3/TRBV12-4	TRBJ1-1	-	12	-	TGTGCCAGCAGTTTAACGGGGGGGGAAGCTTTCTTT	CASSLTGGEAFF
TRBV2	TRBJ1-5	-	14	-	TGTGCCAGCAGTGGACAGGCTAGCAATCAGCCCCAGCATTTT	CASSGQASNQPQHF
TRBV6-2/TRBV6-3	TRBJ1-4	-	15	-	TGTGCCAGCAGTTTTTTTCGGGGAGTGGACGAAAAACTGTTTTTT	CASSFFRGVDEKLFF
TRBV4-2	TRBJ2-5	-	15	-	TGTGCCAGCAGCCAAGGGGCAGCGGTCCAAGAGACCCAGTACTTC	CASSQGAAVQETQYF
TRBV3-1/TRBV3-2	TRBJ1-5	TRBD1	15	-	TGTGCCAGCAGCCAAGACCTAACAGGGGGCCAGCCCCAGCATTTT	CASSQDLTGGQPQHF
TRBV19	TRBJ2-2	TRBD1	16	-	TGTGCCAGTAGTATAGGGACAGGATCGAACACCGGGGAGCTGTTTTTT	CASSIGTGSNTGELFF
TRBV6-5	TRBJ1-1	-	12	-	TGTGCCAGCAGCCGAGGGGCCTATGAAGCTTTCTTT	CASSRGAYEAFF
TRBV10-3	TRBJ1-2	-	15	-	TGTGCCATCAGTGAGTCGTTGGGGGAACCGAAAGGCTACACCTTC	CAISESLGEPKGYTF
TRBV29-1	TRBJ1-4	-	12	-	TGCAGCGTTGGTCTAGGGGCTGAAAAACTGTTTTTT	CSVGLGAEKLFF
TRBV9	TRBJ2-5	-	17	few	TGTGCCAGCAGCGATACTCCGGGCAGGACGATCCAAGAGACCCAGTACTTC	CASSDTPGRTIQETQYF
TRBV25-1	TRBJ1-2	-	14	-	TGTGCCAGCAGTGAACCCCAGGGCCCCTATGGCTACACCTTC	CASSEPQGPYGYTF
TRBV9	TRBJ2-4	TRBD2	15	-	TGTGCCAGCAGCTCGAACCTAGCGGGCAAAAACATTCAGTACTTC	CASSSNLAGKNIQYF
TRBV9	TRBJ1-3	-	13	-	TGTGCCAGTGGGAACACGGTTGGAAACACCATATATTTT	CASGNTVGNTIYF
TRBV9	TRBJ2-1	-	15	-	TGTGCCAGCAGCGTGGATGGAGGGGGGATCAATGAGCAGTTCTTC	CASSVDGGGINEQFF
TRBV3-1/TRBV3-2	TRBJ2-5	-	16	few	TGTGCCAGCAGCCAAGGGGCGGGGGCCATACAAGAGACCCAGTACTTC	CASSQGAGAIQETQYF
TRBV5-4	TRBJ1-2	TRBD1	14	-	TGTGCCAGCAGCCAGGGACAGGAGTTAGGGCGCTACACCTTC	CASSQGQELGRYTF
TRBV7-2	TRBJ2-1	TRBD2	16	-	TGTGCCAGCAGCCGGGGGGGGCAGGGGTCCTACAATGAGCAGTTCTTC	CASSRGGQGSYNEQFF
TRBV9	TRBJ1-2	-	12	-	TGTGCCAGCAGCGACCCCGGCTATGGCTACACCTTC	CASSDPGYGYTF
TRBV29-1	TRBJ1-3	-	14	-	TGCAGCGTTGCCGGCGGGGCCGGAGGAAACACCATATATTTT	CSVAGGAGGNTIYF
TRBV6-5	TRBJ2-1	TRBD2	12	-	TGTGCCCCGAGCGGGGTCTACAATGAGCAGTTCTTC	CAPSGVYNEQFF
TRBV6-5	TRBJ2-7	-	12	-	TGTGCCAGCAGTACGCTTACCGACGAGCAGTACTTC	CASSTLTDEQYF
TRBV10-2	TRBJ2-3	TRBD1	15	-	TGCGCCAGCAGGCCCGGGACAGGGAACACAGATACGCAGTATTTT	CASRPGTGNTDTQYF
TRBV6-6	TRBJ1-6	-	14	few	TGTGCCAGCAGTTACTCTGAGACGTCGGGGCCCCTCCACTTT	CASSYSETSGPLHF
TRBV5-3	TRBJ1-6	-	15	-	TGTGCCAGAAGCTTGGTGGGGGGCGCAGGTTCACCCCTCCACTTT	CARSLVGGAGSPLHF
TRBV5-1	TRBJ2-5	TRBD1	14	-	TGCGCCAGCAGCTTGGAAGGGGGCTTAGAGACCCAGTACTTC	CASSLEGGLETQYF
TRBV10-2	TRBJ2-2	TRBD2	16	-	TGCGCCAGCAGCTCACCTAGCGGGGGGGTCACCGGGGAGCTGTTTTTT	CASSSPSGGVTGELFF
TRBV9	TRBJ1-4	TRBD1	15	-	TGTGCCAGCAGCCCCTCCCCAGGGGGCGATGGGCTACTGTTTTTT	CASSPSPGGDGLLFF
TRBV18	TRBJ2-7	-	16	-	TGTGCCAACTCACCATTTGGACTGGGGCAGCCCTACGAGCAGTACTTC	CANSPFGLGQPYEQYF
TRBV5-6	TRBJ2-3	-	12	-	TGTGCCAGCAGCCTCGGACAGCCAACGCAGTATTTT	CASSLGQPTQYF
TRBV3-1/TRBV3-2	TRBJ2-1	-	18	-	TGTGCCAGCAGCCCCCTGGGCCTAGGCGGGGCAACGTCCAATGAGCAGTTCTTC	CASSPLGLGGATSNEQFF
TRBV5-4	TRBJ2-5	TRBD2	20	-	TGTGCCAGCAGCTTGGGTATTTTGCGGACTAGCGGAGATCTTCAAGAGACCCAGTACTTC	CASSLGILRTSGDLQETQYF
TRBV10-3	TRBJ1-5	-	18	-	TGTGCCATCAGTGAGTCGTTACAGGGTGGAGGGAGCAATCAGCCCCAGCATTTT	CAISESLQGGGSNQPQHF
TRBV6-1	TRBJ1-5	-	15	-	TGTGCCAGCAGTGAATCTCAAGCTCAGGCGGGGCCCCAGCATTTT	CASSESQAQAGPQHF
TRBV11-2	TRBJ1-2	-	14	-	TGTGCCAGCAGCTTAACCGGGGGCGGCTATGGCTACACCTTC	CASSLTGGGYGYTF
TRBV6-6	TRBJ2-1	-	18	-	TGTGCCAGCAGACGACAGCACGGGGTGGGATTGGACTACAATGAGCAGTTCTTC	CASRRQHGVGLDYNEQFF
TRBV20-1	TRBJ2-1	-	13	-	TGCAGTGCTAGTAAGGGGGGCGGGAATGAGCAGTTCTTC	CSASKGGGNEQFF
TRBV12-3/TRBV12-4	TRBJ2-7	-	13	-	TGTGCCACCGGTGTTTCCAGCTCCTACGAGCAGTACTTC	CATGVSSSYEQYF
TRBV4-3	TRBJ1-6	-	16	once	TGCGCCAGCAGCCAAGATCTACCCAGGGGAAATTCACCCCTCCACTTT	CASSQDLPRGNSPLHF
TRBV7-9	TRBJ1-6	-	13	-	TGTGCCAGCAGCTTAAATCAGGGTTCACCCCTCCACTTT	CASSLNQGSPLHF
TRBV12-3/TRBV12-4	TRBJ1-3	TRBD1	12	-	TGTGCCAGCAGCGCCCATGGACAGGGGTCGGATTTT	CASSAHGQGSDF
TRBV7-2	TRBJ2-2	-	18	-	TGTGCCAGCAGCTTACTCCGTACCAGGGCAGCGAACACCGGGGAGCTGTTTTTT	CASSLLRTRAANTGELFF
TRBV4-1	TRBJ2-7	-	16	-	TGCGCCAGCAGCCTGAGTGGGGCAGGGAGCTCCTACGAGCAGTACTTC	CASSLSGAGSSYEQYF
TRBV11-2	TRBJ2-3	-	15	-	TGTGCCAGCAGCTTAGAGTGGACGAGCCGGAATACGCAGTATTTT	CASSLEWTSRNTQYF
TRBV25-1	TRBJ2-7	TRBD1	14	-	TGTGCCAGCAGTGAGGGACAGGGGTTCCACGAGCAGTACTTC	CASSEGQGFHEQYF
TRBV5-6	TRBJ2-6	-	19	-	TGTGCCAGCAGCTTGGGGGCAGGGGCCTCCATCTCTGGGGCCAACGTCCTGACTTTC	CASSLGAGASISGANVLTF
TRBV2	TRBJ2-7	-	12	once	TGTGCCAGCTTTCTCAGGGTTAACGAGCAGTACTTC	CASFLRVNEQYF
TRBV27	TRBJ1-5	-	13	-	TGTGCCAGCAGTTTATGGGGGGTGGGGCCCCAGCATTTT	CASSLWGVGPQHF
TRBV12-3/TRBV12-4	TRBJ2-3	-	13	-	TGTGCCAGCAGCCCGTCCGGGACTGGAACGCAGTATTTT	CASSPSGTGTQYF